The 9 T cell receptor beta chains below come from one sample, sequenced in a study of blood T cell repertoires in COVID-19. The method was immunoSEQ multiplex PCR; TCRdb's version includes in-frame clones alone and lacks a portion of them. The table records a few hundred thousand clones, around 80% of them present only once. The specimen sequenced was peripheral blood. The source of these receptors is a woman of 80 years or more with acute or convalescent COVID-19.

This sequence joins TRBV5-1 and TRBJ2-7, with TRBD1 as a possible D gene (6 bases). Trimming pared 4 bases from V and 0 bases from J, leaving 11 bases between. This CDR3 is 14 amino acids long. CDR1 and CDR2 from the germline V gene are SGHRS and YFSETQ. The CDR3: CASSTDRRSYEQYF. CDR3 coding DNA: TGCGCCAGCAGCACCGACAGGCGCTCCTACGAGCAGTACTTC. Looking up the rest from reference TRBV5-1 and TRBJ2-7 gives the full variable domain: KAGVTQTPRYLIKTRGQQVTLSCSPISGHRSVSWYQQTPGQGLQFLFEYFSETQRNKGNFPGRFSGRQFSNSRSEMNVSTLELGDSALYLCASSTDRRSYEQYFGPGTRLTVT.

The CDR3 nucleotides read TGTGCCAGCAGTTACACGGGGGACCCCTACGAGCAGTACTTC. It translates to CASSYTGDPYEQYF. This sequence joins TRBV6-2 or TRBV6-3 and TRBJ2-7; perhaps TRBD2 as D (6 bases). Trimming removed 2 bases at V and 2 bases at J, with 10 bases between. Germline V CDR1 and CDR2: MNHEY, SVGEGT. There are 14 residues in the CDR3.

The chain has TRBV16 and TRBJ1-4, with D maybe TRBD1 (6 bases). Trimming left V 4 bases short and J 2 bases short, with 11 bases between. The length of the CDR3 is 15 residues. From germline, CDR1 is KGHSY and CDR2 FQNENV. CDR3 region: CASSLRGGTNEKLFF. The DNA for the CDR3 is TGTGCCAGCAGCCTCAGGGGAGGGACTAATGAAAAACTGTTTTTT.

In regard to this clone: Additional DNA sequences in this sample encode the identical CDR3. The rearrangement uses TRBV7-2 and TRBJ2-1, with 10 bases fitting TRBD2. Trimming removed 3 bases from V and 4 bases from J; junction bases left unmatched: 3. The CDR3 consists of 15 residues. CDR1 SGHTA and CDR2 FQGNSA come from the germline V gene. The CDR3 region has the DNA TGTGCCAGCAGCTTGACTAGCGGGCCGTACAATGAGCAGTTCTTC. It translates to CASSLTSGPYNEQFF.

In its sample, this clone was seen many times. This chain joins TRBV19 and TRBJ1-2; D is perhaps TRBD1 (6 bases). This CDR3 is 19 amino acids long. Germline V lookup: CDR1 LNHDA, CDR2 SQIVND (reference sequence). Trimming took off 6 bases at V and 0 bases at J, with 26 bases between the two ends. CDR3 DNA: TGTGCCAGTAGCAAACCCGTCCGGGACACTAGATTCACTAACTATGGCTACACCTTC. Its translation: CASSKPVRDTRFTNYGYTF.

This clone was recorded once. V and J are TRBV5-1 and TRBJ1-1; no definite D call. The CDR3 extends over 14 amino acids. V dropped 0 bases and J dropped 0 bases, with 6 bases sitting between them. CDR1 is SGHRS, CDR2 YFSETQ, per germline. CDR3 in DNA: TGCGCCAGCAGCTTGGGAATAGTGAACACTGAAGCTTTCTTT. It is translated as CASSLGIVNTEAFF.

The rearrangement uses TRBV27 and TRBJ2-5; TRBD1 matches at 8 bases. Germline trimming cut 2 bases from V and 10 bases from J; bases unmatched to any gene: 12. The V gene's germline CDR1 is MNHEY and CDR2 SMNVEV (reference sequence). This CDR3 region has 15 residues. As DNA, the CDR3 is TGTGCCAGCAGTTTAACGACAGGGGCACCAGGGAGCCAGTACTTC. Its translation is CASSLTTGAPGSQYF.

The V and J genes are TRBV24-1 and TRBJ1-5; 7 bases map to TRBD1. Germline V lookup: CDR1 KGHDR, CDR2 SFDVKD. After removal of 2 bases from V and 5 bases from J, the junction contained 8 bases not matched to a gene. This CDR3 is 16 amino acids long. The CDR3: CATSDSADRAHQPQHF. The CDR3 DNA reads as TGTGCCACCAGTGATTCCGCTGACAGGGCTCATCAGCCCCAGCATTTT.

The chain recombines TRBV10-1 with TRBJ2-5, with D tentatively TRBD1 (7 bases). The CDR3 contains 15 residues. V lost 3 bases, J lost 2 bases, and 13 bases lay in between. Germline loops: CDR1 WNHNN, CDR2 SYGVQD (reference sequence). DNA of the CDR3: TGCGCCAGCAGTGATAACAGGGGAGGTCAAGAGACCCAGTACTTC. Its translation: CASSDNRGGQETQYF.